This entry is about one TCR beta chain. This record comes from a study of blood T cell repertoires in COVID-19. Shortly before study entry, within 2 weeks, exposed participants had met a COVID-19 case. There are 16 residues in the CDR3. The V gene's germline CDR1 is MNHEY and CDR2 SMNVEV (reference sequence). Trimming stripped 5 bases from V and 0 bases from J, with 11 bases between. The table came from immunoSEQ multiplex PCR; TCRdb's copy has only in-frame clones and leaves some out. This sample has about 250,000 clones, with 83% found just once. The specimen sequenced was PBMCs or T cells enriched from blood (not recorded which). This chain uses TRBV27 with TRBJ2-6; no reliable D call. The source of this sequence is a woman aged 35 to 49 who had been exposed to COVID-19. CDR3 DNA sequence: TGTGCCAGCAGTACCTTAGATGCCTCTGGGGCCAACGTCCTGACTTTC. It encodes CASSTLDASGANVLTF.